A single sample gave rise to the 3 T cell receptor beta chains below, sequenced in a study of regulatory T cells in long-lasting Graves disease. Investigators prepared the TCR beta libraries by applying iRepertoire HTBI primers and Arm-PCR of CDR3 regions. TCRdb ran MiXCR on the multiplex PCR reads and lists one entry per CDR3 protein. The repertoire includes over 350,000 distinct CDR3 sequences, 11% to 15% of them detected once, and approximately 15% sits in the top ten. The time point here: newly diagnosed GD, antithyroid drugs for less than 3 months. Preparation of the TCR library used RNA extracted from PBMCs. The data also belong to a second study, concerning T cells in Graves' hyperthyroidism and ophthalmopathy.

The specimen comprised peripheral blood mononuclear cells (PBMCs), sampled at new diagnosis, from a patient treated with antithyroid drugs. These receptors were taken from a woman between 45 and 60 years old with Graves disease.

The V and J genes are TRBV12-3 or TRBV12-4 and TRBJ1-4; D is unresolved. Trimming stripped 4 bases from V and 6 bases from J, with 15 bases between. The CDR3 runs to 15 residues. The CDR3 region is CASSSPAMEDEKLFF. The CDR3 bases are TGTGCCAGCAGTTCCCCGGCGATGGAGGATGAAAAACTGTTTTTT.

This clonotype has ten or more counts. This chain uses TRBV28 with TRBJ1-1; possibly TRBD1 for D (5 bases). V lost 5 bases, J lost 2 bases, and 12 bases lay in between. The germline V gene has CDR1 MDHEN and CDR2 SYDVKM. The length of the CDR3 is 14 residues. CDR3 sequence reads: CASSPITGNTEAFF. The CDR3 nucleotides are TGTGCCAGCAGTCCCATAACAGGTAACACTGAAGCTTTCTTT.

In its sample, this clonotype was seen many times. The rearrangement links TRBV30 to TRBJ1-1, with D possibly being TRBD1 (6 bases). The CDR3 loop spans 17 amino acids. V was pared by 0 bases and J by 4 bases, with 21 bases between. Germline loops: CDR1 GTSNPN, CDR2 SVGIG (reference sequence). The CDR3 is CAWSVLLDSSLGTEAFF. CDR3 DNA sequence: TGTGCCTGGAGTGTACTCTTGGACAGTTCGTTGGGCACTGAAGCTTTCTTT.